This T cell receptor (beta chain) was identified in a study of cytomegalovirus exposure and HLA in healthy donors. Study context: An earlier analysis found some 120 million unique TCR beta sequences from about 190 million T cells.

Primers for the PCR totalled 60 Vbeta and 13 Jbeta. The data were produced by immunoSEQ multiplex PCR, yet TCRdb's version contains in-frame clones alone and is incomplete. This table holds approximately 120,000 clones, 81% found once. In the case of this clone: Antigen specificity is unknown.

Findings and limits, study-wide: Roughly uniform sequencing depth across donors was assumed, possibly incorrectly.

The V and J ends lost 4 bases and 0 bases respectively, with 10 bases between them. This CDR3 comprises 15 residues. Germline values: CDR1 SGHTA, CDR2 FQGNSA. The source of this sequence is a woman in her twenties or thirties in good health and CMV-seronegative. V and J are TRBV7-2 and TRBJ2-4; no clear D gene. The sample consisted of PBMCs. The CDR3 reads CASSSVALAKNIQYF. In nucleotides, the CDR3 is TGTGCCAGCAGCTCAGTGGCTCTAGCCAAAAACATTCAGTACTTC.